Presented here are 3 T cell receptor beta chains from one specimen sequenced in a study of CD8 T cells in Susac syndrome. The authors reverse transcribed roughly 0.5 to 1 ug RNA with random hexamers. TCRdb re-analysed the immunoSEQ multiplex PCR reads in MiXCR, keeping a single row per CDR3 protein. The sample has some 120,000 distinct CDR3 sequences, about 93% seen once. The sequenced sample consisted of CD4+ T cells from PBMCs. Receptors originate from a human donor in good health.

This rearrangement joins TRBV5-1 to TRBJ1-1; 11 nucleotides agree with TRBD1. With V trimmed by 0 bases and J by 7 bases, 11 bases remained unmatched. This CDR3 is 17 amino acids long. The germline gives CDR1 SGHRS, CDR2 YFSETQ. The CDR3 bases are TGCGCCAGCAGCTTGGAATCTCCGGACAGGGGGCTCGGTGAAGCTTTCTTT. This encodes CASSLESPDRGLGEAFF.

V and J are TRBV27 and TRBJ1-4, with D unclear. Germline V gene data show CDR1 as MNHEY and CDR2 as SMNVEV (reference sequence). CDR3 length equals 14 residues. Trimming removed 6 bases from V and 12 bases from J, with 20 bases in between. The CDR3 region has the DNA TGTGCCAGCAGACGATCAAATGATAGGTCACAACTGTTTTTT. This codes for CASRRSNDRSQLFF.

The CDR3 sequence is CASSLDTGGFAEAFF. CDR3 sequence (DNA): TGTGCCAGCAGCCTCGATACGGGGGGCTTCGCTGAAGCTTTCTTT. The chain is built from TRBV7-2 and TRBJ1-1, with D perhaps matching TRBD1 (6 bases). The germline V gene has CDR1 SGHTA and CDR2 FQGNSA. The CDR3 runs to 15 residues. The V and J ends lost 5 bases and 6 bases respectively, with 19 bases between them.